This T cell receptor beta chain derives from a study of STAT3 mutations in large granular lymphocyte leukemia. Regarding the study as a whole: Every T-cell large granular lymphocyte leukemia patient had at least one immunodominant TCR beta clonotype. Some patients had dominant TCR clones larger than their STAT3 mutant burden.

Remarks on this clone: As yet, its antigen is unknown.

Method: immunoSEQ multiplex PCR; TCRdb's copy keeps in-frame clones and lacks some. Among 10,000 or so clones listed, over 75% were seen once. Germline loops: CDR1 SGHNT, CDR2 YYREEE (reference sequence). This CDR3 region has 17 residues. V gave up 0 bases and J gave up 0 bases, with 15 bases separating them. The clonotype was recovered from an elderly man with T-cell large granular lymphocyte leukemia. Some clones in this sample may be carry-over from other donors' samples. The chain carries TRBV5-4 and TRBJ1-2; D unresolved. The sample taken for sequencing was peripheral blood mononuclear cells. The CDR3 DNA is TGTGCCAGCAGCTTGGCCCTAAACAGCCGCTCTAACTATGGCTACACCTTC. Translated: CASSLALNSRSNYGYTF.